The rows below give T cell receptor beta chains drawn from one sample of a study of blood T cell repertoires in COVID-19. Here immunoSEQ multiplex PCR was the method, and the copy in TCRdb shows in-frame clones only, minus some. The sample contains 95,000 to 110,000 clones, 60% to 85% of which appear only once. Sequencing input: peripheral blood. The receptors derive from a man between 65 and 85 years old with acute or convalescent COVID-19. CDR3s include the opening cysteine and the closing phenylalanine or tryptophan. D genes are given only for firm matches. A row's size may be missing; if present it is once, few, many or a size class.

size	D	J	V	DNA	CDR3
few	NA	TRBJ2-5	TRBV5-8	TGTGCCAGCAGCTTGCTGTCAGGGGATGAAGGACGGTACTTC	CASSLLSGDEGRYF
NA	NA	TRBJ1-1	TRBV5-1	TGCGCCAGCAGCTCGAAACCAGGGGATACTGAAGCTTTCTTT	CASSSKPGDTEAFF
few	NA	TRBJ2-7	TRBV18	TGTGCCAGCTCACTGGACAGCCTGAGAGAGCAGTACTTC	CASSLDSLREQYF
NA	NA	TRBJ1-1	TRBV12-3/TRBV12-4	TGTGCCAGCAGTCCGAGGGAGAACACTGAAGCTTTCTTT	CASSPRENTEAFF
NA	TRBD2	TRBJ2-5	TRBV25-1	TGTGCCAGCAGTGAATGGGGAACGGGGGGGGAAGAGACCCAGTACTTC	CASSEWGTGGEETQYF
NA	TRBD1	TRBJ1-1	TRBV5-8	TGTGCCAGCAGCCTCTGGACAGGGGGCGTTGGTGAAGCTTTCTTT	CASSLWTGGVGEAFF
NA	TRBD1	TRBJ1-2	TRBV6-5	TGTGCCAGCAGTTACGGACAGGCTATGAATGGCTACACCTTC	CASSYGQAMNGYTF
NA	TRBD1	TRBJ2-2	TRBV19	TGTGCCAGTCAGACTCGGACAGGGGCGAACACCGGGGAGCTGTTTTTT	CASQTRTGANTGELFF
once	NA	TRBJ1-3	TRBV10-2	TGCGCCAGCAGTGAGGTCCCTGGAGTTAGCTCTTTT	CASSEVPGVSSF
NA	NA	TRBJ1-1	TRBV2	TGTGCCAGCAGTGAAGGACAGAGGACTGAAGCTTTCTTT	CASSEGQRTEAFF
once	TRBD1	TRBJ2-1	TRBV6-5	TGTGCCAGCAGTTCTACAGGGGAATTGCAGTTCTTC	CASSSTGELQFF
once	TRBD1	TRBJ2-7	TRBV6-5	TGTGCCAGCAATCGGGAACAGGGGCGGACCTACGAGCAGTACTTC	CASNREQGRTYEQYF
NA	NA	TRBJ2-1	TRBV10-1	TGCGCCAGCAGTGAGTCGAGACCTCCGGGCAATGAGCAGTTCTTC	CASSESRPPGNEQFF
NA	TRBD2	TRBJ2-1	TRBV5-6	TGTGCCAGCAGCTTACTACTAGCGGGGGGTGTAAATGAGCAGTTCTTC	CASSLLLAGGVNEQFF
NA	NA	TRBJ2-1	TRBV4-2	TGTGCCAGCAGCCAAGATGGCCAGGGTGGGGGGACCTACAATGAGCAGTTCTTC	CASSQDGQGGGTYNEQFF
NA	TRBD2	TRBJ2-2	TRBV5-1	TGCGCCAGCAGCTTGGAGGTACTAGCGAGCACCGGGGAGCTGTTTTTT	CASSLEVLASTGELFF
NA	NA	TRBJ2-7	TRBV6-5	TGTGCCAGCAGTCCCCTGACAATCTCCTACGAGCAGTACTTC	CASSPLTISYEQYF
NA	NA	TRBJ1-5	TRBV25-1	TGTGCCAGCTCCCCGGGCAGGGGAAGCAATCAGCCCCAGCATTTT	CASSPGRGSNQPQHF
few	NA	TRBJ1-4	TRBV5-1	TGCGCCAGCAGCTTGGCAGGGAATGAAAAACTGTTTTTT	CASSLAGNEKLFF
NA	TRBD1	TRBJ1-2	TRBV27	TGTGCCAGCAGCGCCGGGGACAGGGACAAGGGCTACACCTTC	CASSAGDRDKGYTF
NA	TRBD1	TRBJ2-5	TRBV7-3	TGTGCCAGCAGCCCCGCCAGGGGGGAGACCCAGTACTTC	CASSPARGETQYF
NA	NA	TRBJ2-1	TRBV20-1	TGCAGTGCTAGCTACGGTAATGAGCAGTTCTTC	CSASYGNEQFF
NA	TRBD1	TRBJ2-2	TRBV6-2/TRBV6-3	TGTGCCAGCAGTTACGGAAGGACAGGAACAAACACCGGGGAGCTGTTTTTT	CASSYGRTGTNTGELFF
NA	TRBD2	TRBJ2-3	TRBV5-1	TGCGCCAGCAGCGAGGCCTATGGAGCGGGGGGCTCCCGCACAGATACGCAGTATTTT	CASSEAYGAGGSRTDTQYF
NA	NA	TRBJ1-1	TRBV5-1	TGCGCCAGCGGAAGGGGTGCCTCGAACACTGAAGCTTTCTTT	CASGRGASNTEAFF
NA	NA	TRBJ2-3	TRBV7-3	TGTGCCAGCAGCTTAGGGGCCACCCCGGGTACGCAGTATTTT	CASSLGATPGTQYF
few	NA	TRBJ2-1	TRBV18	TGTGCCAGCTCACCCCGCCCCGACTCTTCTGAGCAGTTCTTC	CASSPRPDSSEQFF
NA	NA	TRBJ2-1	TRBV7-9	TGTGCCAGCAGCTTAGTGGCGGGGGCGGGATACAATGAGCAGTTCTTC	CASSLVAGAGYNEQFF
NA	TRBD1	TRBJ1-1	TRBV10-3	TGTGCCACCTCCATAACAGGGGGCGAGTCTGAAGCTTTCTTT	CATSITGGESEAFF
NA	TRBD1	TRBJ1-5	TRBV2	TGTGCCACCTCCGTGGGACAGGCTAGCAATCAGCCCCAGCATTTT	CATSVGQASNQPQHF
once	TRBD1	TRBJ2-3	TRBV10-3	TGTGCCATCAGTGAGTCGCAAACAGGGGGCCTCATAGGCACAGATACGCAGTATTTT	CAISESQTGGLIGTDTQYF
NA	NA	TRBJ1-5	TRBV5-1	TGCGCCAGCCGGGCCGACGGGGATAGCAATCAGCCCCAGCATTTT	CASRADGDSNQPQHF
NA	NA	TRBJ1-1	TRBV28	TGTGCCAGCAGTTTACAAGGATCGGGAGCTTTCTTT	CASSLQGSGAFF
NA	TRBD1	TRBJ1-2	TRBV25-1	TGTGCCAGCAGAGGGGACAGGGGGATGGTTAACTATGGCTACACCTTC	CASRGDRGMVNYGYTF
NA	NA	TRBJ1-1	TRBV19	TGTGCCAGTAGTATGAGGGGGTTTGACGCTTTCTTT	CASSMRGFDAFF
NA	NA	TRBJ1-6	TRBV9	TGTGCCAGCAGCCTAAAGGCAGGGCCGAATTCACCCCTCCACTTT	CASSLKAGPNSPLHF
NA	TRBD1	TRBJ2-7	TRBV27	TGTGCCAGCAGCTTAGACCCGGACAGGAGCTCCTACGAGCAGTACTTC	CASSLDPDRSSYEQYF
NA	NA	TRBJ2-3	TRBV6-2/TRBV6-3	TGTGCCAGCAGTTGGGAGGGGGGCACAGATACGCAGTATTTT	CASSWEGGTDTQYF
NA	TRBD1	TRBJ2-1	TRBV19	TGTGCCAGTAGTACCCGGGACAGGAGCCTGGGTGAGCAGTTCTTC	CASSTRDRSLGEQFF
few	NA	TRBJ1-1	TRBV18	TGTGCCAGCTCACCCAGGGATCCCCCATCGGGGAACACTGAAGCTTTCTTT	CASSPRDPPSGNTEAFF
NA	TRBD2	TRBJ2-2	TRBV2	TGTGCCAATCGCGCGGGGGGGAGGACCGGGGAGCTGTTTTTT	CANRAGGRTGELFF
many	TRBD1	TRBJ1-1	TRBV3-1/TRBV3-2	TGTGCCAGCAGCACCTCGACAGGGTGGGCCACTGAAGCTTTCTTT	CASSTSTGWATEAFF
NA	TRBD1	TRBJ2-2	TRBV6-6	TGTGCCAGCGAGGGGGCGATAAACACCGGGGAGCTGTTTTTT	CASEGAINTGELFF
NA	TRBD1	TRBJ2-5	TRBV11-2	TGTGCCAGCAGCTCCCCCGGGACAGGGAGGGAGACCCAGTACTTC	CASSSPGTGRETQYF
NA	NA	TRBJ2-7	TRBV25-1	TGTGCCAGCACTAGATATGGACTCTACGAGCAGTACTTC	CASTRYGLYEQYF
NA	TRBD1	TRBJ1-2	TRBV18	TGTGCCAGCTCACCCCTTCAGGGGGCTCAGAACTATGGCTACACCTTC	CASSPLQGAQNYGYTF
few	TRBD1	TRBJ1-2	TRBV19	TGTGCCAGTAGGAGGGGACAGAACTATGGCTACACCTTC	CASRRGQNYGYTF
NA	NA	TRBJ2-6	TRBV7-2	TGTGCCAGCAGCTACGGGGCTGGGGCCAACGTCCTGACTTTC	CASSYGAGANVLTF
NA	TRBD1	TRBJ1-1	TRBV19	TGTGCCAGTAGTCCCACCCAGGGGGGAGCTTTCTTT	CASSPTQGGAFF
NA	TRBD1	TRBJ2-7	TRBV19	TGTGCCAGTAGTATATCCGGACAGGCGTACGAGCAGTACTTC	CASSISGQAYEQYF
many	NA	TRBJ2-2	TRBV19	TGTGCCAGTAGAGTCGGGAGCCGCGGGGAGCTGTTTTTT	CASRVGSRGELFF
NA	NA	TRBJ1-5	TRBV27	TGTGCCAGCAGTCCCTACGGAGGGAGACAGCCCCAGCATTTT	CASSPYGGRQPQHF
NA	NA	TRBJ2-1	TRBV24-1	TGTGCCACCAGTGCCCCGGGAAGTTACAATGAGCAGTTCTTC	CATSAPGSYNEQFF
NA	TRBD1	TRBJ2-1	TRBV19	TGTGCCAGTATGGTGCAGGGGGCAGATGAGCAGTTCTTC	CASMVQGADEQFF
NA	NA	TRBJ2-1	TRBV3-1/TRBV3-2	TGTGCCAGCAGCCAATCCTCATCCGCCCTTACTAACAATGAGCAGTTCTTC	CASSQSSSALTNNEQFF